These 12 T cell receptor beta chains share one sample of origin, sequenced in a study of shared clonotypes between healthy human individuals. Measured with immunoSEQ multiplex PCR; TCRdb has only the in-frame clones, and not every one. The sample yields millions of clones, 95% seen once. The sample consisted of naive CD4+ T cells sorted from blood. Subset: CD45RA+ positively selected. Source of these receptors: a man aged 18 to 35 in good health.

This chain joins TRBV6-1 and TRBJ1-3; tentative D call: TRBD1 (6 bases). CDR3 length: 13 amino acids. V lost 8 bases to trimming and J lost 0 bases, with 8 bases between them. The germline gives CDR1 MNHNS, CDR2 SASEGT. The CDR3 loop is CASRDNSGNTIYF. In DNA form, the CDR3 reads TGTGCCAGCCGGGACAACTCTGGAAACACCATATATTTT.

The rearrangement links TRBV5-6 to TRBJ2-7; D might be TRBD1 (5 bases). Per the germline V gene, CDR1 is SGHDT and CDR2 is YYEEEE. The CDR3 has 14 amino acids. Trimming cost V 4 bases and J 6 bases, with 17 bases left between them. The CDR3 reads CASSPGFRVLEQYF. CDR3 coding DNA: TGTGCCAGCAGCCCCGGGTTCAGGGTACTCGAGCAGTACTTC.

The CDR3 reads CAWSVGGTYNEQFF. CDR3 in DNA: TGTGCCTGGAGTGTCGGGGGCACCTACAATGAGCAGTTCTTC. This chain uses TRBV30 with TRBJ2-1; D may correspond to TRBD1 or TRBD2 (6 bases each). Germline lookup yields CDR1 GTSNPN and CDR2 SVGIG (reference sequence). Between the trimmed V and J ends, which lost 0 bases and 2 bases, there was a span of 8 bases. The CDR3 totals 14 residues.

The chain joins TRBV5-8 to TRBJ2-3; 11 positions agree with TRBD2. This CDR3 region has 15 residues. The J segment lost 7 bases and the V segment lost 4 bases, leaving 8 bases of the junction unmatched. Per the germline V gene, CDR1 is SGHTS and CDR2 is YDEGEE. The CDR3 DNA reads TGTGCCAGCAGCCGACGGACTAGCGGGCATAATACGCAGTATTTT. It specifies CASSRRTSGHNTQYF. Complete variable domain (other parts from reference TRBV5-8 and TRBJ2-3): EAGVTQSPTHLIKTRGQQATLRCSPISGHTSVYWYQQALGLGLQFLLWYDEGEERNRGNFPPRFSGRQFPNYSSELNVNALELEDSALYLCASSRRTSGHNTQYFGPGTRLTVL.

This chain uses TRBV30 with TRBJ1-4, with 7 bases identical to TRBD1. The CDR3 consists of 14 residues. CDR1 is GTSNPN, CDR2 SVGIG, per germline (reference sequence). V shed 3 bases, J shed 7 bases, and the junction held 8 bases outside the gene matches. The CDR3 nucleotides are TGTGCCTGGAGGGCCGGGACAGTTGGTGAAAAACTGTTTTTT. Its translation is CAWRAGTVGEKLFF.

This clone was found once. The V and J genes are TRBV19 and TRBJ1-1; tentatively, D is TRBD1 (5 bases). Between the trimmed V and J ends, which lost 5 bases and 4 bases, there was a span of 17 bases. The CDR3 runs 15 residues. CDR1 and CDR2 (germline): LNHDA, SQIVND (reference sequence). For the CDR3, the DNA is TGTGCCAGTAGTCCCGCGGCAGGGCGAAGCACTGAAGCTTTCTTT. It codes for CASSPAAGRSTEAFF.

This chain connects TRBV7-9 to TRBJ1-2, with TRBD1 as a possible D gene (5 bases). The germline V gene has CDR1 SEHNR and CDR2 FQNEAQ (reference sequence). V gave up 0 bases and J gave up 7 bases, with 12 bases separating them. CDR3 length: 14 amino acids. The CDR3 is CASSLAVREAGYTF. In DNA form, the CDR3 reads TGTGCCAGCAGCTTAGCGGTCAGGGAGGCTGGCTACACCTTC.

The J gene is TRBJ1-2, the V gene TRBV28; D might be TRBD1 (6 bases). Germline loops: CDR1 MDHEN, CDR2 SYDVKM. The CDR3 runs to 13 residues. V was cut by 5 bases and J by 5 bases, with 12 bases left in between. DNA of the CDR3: TGTGCCAGCAGTCCGGACAGATGGTATGGCTACACCTTC. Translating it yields CASSPDRWYGYTF.

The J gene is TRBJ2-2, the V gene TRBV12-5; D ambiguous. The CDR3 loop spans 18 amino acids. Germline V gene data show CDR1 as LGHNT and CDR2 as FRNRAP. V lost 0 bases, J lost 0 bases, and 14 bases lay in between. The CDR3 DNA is TGTGCTAGTGGTTTGGTACAGAAAAACGACCCGAACACCGGGGAGCTGTTTTTT. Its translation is CASGLVQKNDPNTGELFF.

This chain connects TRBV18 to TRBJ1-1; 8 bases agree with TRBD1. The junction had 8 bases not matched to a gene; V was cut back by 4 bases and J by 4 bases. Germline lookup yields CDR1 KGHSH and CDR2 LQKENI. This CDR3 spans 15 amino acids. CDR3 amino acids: CASSRIDRGPTEAFF. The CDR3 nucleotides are TGTGCCAGCTCACGGATCGACAGGGGTCCCACTGAAGCTTTCTTT. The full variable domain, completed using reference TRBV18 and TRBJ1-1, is NAGVMQNPRHLVRRRGQEARLRCSPMKGHSHVYWYRQLPEEGLKFMVYLQKENIIDESGMPKERFSAEFPKEGPSILRIQQVVRGDSAAYFCASSRIDRGPTEAFFGQGTRLTVV.

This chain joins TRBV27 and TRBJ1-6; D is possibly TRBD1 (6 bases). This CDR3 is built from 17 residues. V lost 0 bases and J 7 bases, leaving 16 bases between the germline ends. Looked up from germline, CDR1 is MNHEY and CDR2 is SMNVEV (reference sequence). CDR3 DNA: TGTGCCAGCAGTTTATCTCCCAGGGGAGTAGGCAATTCACCCCTCCACTTT. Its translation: CASSLSPRGVGNSPLHF.

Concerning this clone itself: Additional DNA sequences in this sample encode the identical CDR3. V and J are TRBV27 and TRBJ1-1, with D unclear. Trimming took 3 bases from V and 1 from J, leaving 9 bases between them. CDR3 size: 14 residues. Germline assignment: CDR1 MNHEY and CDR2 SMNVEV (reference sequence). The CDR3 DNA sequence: TGTGCCAGCAGTTTCTCCGGCGGGAACACTGAAGCTTTCTTT. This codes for CASSFSGGNTEAFF.